A selection of T cell receptor beta chains follows, all from one sample in a study of early T cells in non-severe SARS-CoV-2 infection. TCRdb ran MiXCR on the 5' RACE reads and lists one entry per CDR3 protein. The sample has some 54,000 distinct CDR3 sequences, approximately 10% seen once. Sequences were obtained from whole blood. Every receptor here comes from an adult who was a healthcare worker with PCR-confirmed SARS-CoV-2 infection or an uninfected control (not recorded which). Both conserved end residues are part of each CDR3. D genes are given only for firm matches. Size values are once, few and many counts, or a class for expanded clones, and some rows have none.

d_call j_call clone_size v_call cdr3_nt cdr3_aa
NA TRBJ1-6 many TRBV5-5 TGTGCCAGCAGCTCCGGCGGTGGACGGAAGGAGCCACCCCTCCACTTT CASSSGGGRKEPPLHF
NA TRBJ1-5 NA TRBV6-6 TGTGCCAGCAGTTACTCGAGAGAAGGGCCACAGCCCCAGCATTTT CASSYSREGPQPQHF
TRBD2 TRBJ2-1 few TRBV19 TGTGCCAGTAGCCTAGCGGTAGCCAATGAGCAGTTCTTC CASSLAVANEQFF
TRBD1 TRBJ2-7 many TRBV20-1 TGCAGTGCTCCTCACCGGGACAGGGTCCACGAGCAGTACTTC CSAPHRDRVHEQYF
NA TRBJ2-3 NA TRBV7-2 TGTGCCAGCAGCTCAGAAGTGGCAGTGGGCACAGATACGCAGTATTTT CASSSEVAVGTDTQYF
NA TRBJ2-2 many TRBV6-5 TGTGCCAGCAGCCCTGGCATTTCCGGAACCGGGGAGCTGTTTTTT CASSPGISGTGELFF
NA TRBJ2-7 many TRBV2 TGTGCCAGCAGCCCTATCCGCGACAGGACCCCAGGCTACGAGCAGTACTTC CASSPIRDRTPGYEQYF
NA TRBJ2-2 few TRBV5-1 TGCGCCAGCAGCTTGTTCGCGAACACCGGGGAGCTGTTTTTT CASSLFANTGELFF
NA TRBJ2-2 many TRBV7-7 TGTGCTAGCAGCAGGGCGGCCGGGGAGCTGTTTTTT CASSRAAGELFF
NA TRBJ2-1 many TRBV11-1 TGTGCCAGCAGCTTTGGTGGGGCCCCCCACAATGAGCAGTTCTTC CASSFGGAPHNEQFF
NA TRBJ2-7 NA TRBV9 TGTGCCAGCAGCCCCTGGATAAGCCGTAACGAGCAGTACTTC CASSPWISRNEQYF
NA TRBJ1-1 many TRBV7-9 TGTGCCAGCGGTGGACGGAGCACTGAAGCTTTCTTT CASGGRSTEAFF
NA TRBJ1-1 NA TRBV11-2 TGTGCCAGCAGCTTGACAGGTTTGAACACTGAAGCTTTCTTT CASSLTGLNTEAFF
TRBD2 TRBJ2-1 many TRBV4-1 TGCGCCAGCAGCCAGGGAAGGATCCTCGGACTAGCTGATAATGAGCAGTTCTTC CASSQGRILGLADNEQFF
NA TRBJ2-1 NA TRBV7-3 TGTGCCAGCAGCTCTGGTACTAGGGGGGAGCAGTTCTTC CASSSGTRGEQFF
NA TRBJ2-4 NA TRBV20-1 TGCAGTGCTAGTCTTCTGTCCGCACGAAACGAAGCCAAAAACATTCAGTACTTC CSASLLSARNEAKNIQYF
NA TRBJ1-2 few TRBV20-1 TGCAGTGCTAGTCGGGACACCAATCGTGGCTACACCTTC CSASRDTNRGYTF
TRBD2 TRBJ2-2 few TRBV6-4 TGTGCCAGCAGTGTAACTAGCGGGGGGCCCCGAGTCGCGGAGCTGTTTTTT CASSVTSGGPRVAELFF
NA TRBJ2-7 NA TRBV12-3/TRBV12-4 TGTGCCAGCAGTTTCGGACAGCTAAGTTACTACGAGCAGTACTTC CASSFGQLSYYEQYF
NA TRBJ1-4 NA TRBV18 TGTGCCAGCTCACCACAGGCCGGCACCAAGGAAAAACTGTTTTTT CASSPQAGTKEKLFF
TRBD2 TRBJ2-1 many TRBV7-3 TGTGCCAGCAGCTCTATCGAGCGGGGACGCTACAATGAGCAGTTCTTC CASSSIERGRYNEQFF
NA TRBJ2-2 few TRBV7-3 TGTGCCAGCAGCTTATTAGGTAGCGTCACCGGGGAGCTGTTTTTT CASSLLGSVTGELFF
NA TRBJ1-1 NA TRBV20-1 TGCAGTGCTATAAGACAGGTGAACACTGAAGCTTTCTTT CSAIRQVNTEAFF
TRBD2 TRBJ2-1 many TRBV12-3/TRBV12-4 TGTGCCAGCAGTCCCACCCGACTAGCGGTCAACAATGAGCAGTTCTTC CASSPTRLAVNNEQFF
NA TRBJ2-1 many TRBV24-1 TGTGCCACCAGTGATTTCAGGGATCGGGGTTCCTACAATGAGCAGTTCTTC CATSDFRDRGSYNEQFF
TRBD1 TRBJ1-2 many TRBV2 TGTGCCAGCGGAGGGACAGGAGCAGGAAGGGACTATGGCTACACCTTC CASGGTGAGRDYGYTF
TRBD2 TRBJ2-3 many TRBV19 TGTGCCAGTAGGACTAGCGGGGGGGCCTATACGCAGTATTTT CASRTSGGAYTQYF
NA TRBJ1-1 many TRBV28 TGTGCCAGCACACCCCATGGGAACACTGAAGCTTTCTTT CASTPHGNTEAFF
NA TRBJ2-5 NA TRBV29-1 TGCAGCTTCTGGACCCAGGGGAAAGAGACCCAGTACTTC CSFWTQGKETQYF
NA TRBJ2-3 NA TRBV6-4 TGTGCCAGCAAACGGGACCCTAACGAAGATACGCAGTATTTT CASKRDPNEDTQYF
NA TRBJ2-5 few TRBV7-2 TGTGCCAGCAGCTTAGTGGGACTTGAAGAGACCCAGTACTTC CASSLVGLEETQYF
NA TRBJ2-1 many TRBV5-6 TGTGCCAGCAGCTTGGCCATGGGTCGAGCCTACAATGAGCAGTTCTTC CASSLAMGRAYNEQFF
TRBD1 TRBJ2-3 many TRBV5-1 TGCGCCAGCAGTGAAGGGGGCGTCGCAGATACGCAGTATTTT CASSEGGVADTQYF
TRBD2 TRBJ2-5 many TRBV24-1 TGTGCCACCAGCGGCGCAAAACTAGCGGGAGAGGGCCAAGAGACCCAGTACTTC CATSGAKLAGEGQETQYF
NA TRBJ1-2 NA TRBV6-5 TGTGCCAGCAGTTCCGCTACTTCCTATGGCTACACCTTC CASSSATSYGYTF
NA TRBJ2-1 few TRBV7-2 TGTGCCAGCAGCCCCCAGGTCGGCAATGAGCAGTTCTTC CASSPQVGNEQFF
NA TRBJ1-1 few TRBV5-5 TGTGCCAGCAGCTTGCACCAGAACACTGAAGCTTTCTTT CASSLHQNTEAFF
NA TRBJ1-5 NA TRBV20-1 TGCAGTGCGCCCTCGGGGGGCAGGAAGGCCCAGCATTTT CSAPSGGRKAQHF
NA TRBJ1-1 NA TRBV7-9 TGTGCCATCCTGACTGAAACCAACACTGAAGCTTTCTTT CAILTETNTEAFF
NA TRBJ1-2 NA TRBV7-9 TGTGCCAGCAGCTTACTGGGGGGTTATGGCTACACCTTC CASSLLGGYGYTF
TRBD2 TRBJ2-3 NA TRBV20-1 TGCAGTGCTAGTCCCTACTTTGGCGCGGGGGAGACAGATACGCAGTATTTT CSASPYFGAGETDTQYF
TRBD2 TRBJ2-1 few TRBV4-3 TGCGCCAGCAGCCAAGACCCCGTAACAGCGGGAGGGCCCGATGAGCAGTTCTTC CASSQDPVTAGGPDEQFF
TRBD1 TRBJ1-2 many TRBV6-5 TGTGCCAGCAGAGTTGGGACAGGGCCCTATGGCTACACCTTC CASRVGTGPYGYTF
NA TRBJ2-1 many TRBV20-1 TGCAGTGCTAGAAGGCCCAGTTACAATGAGCAGTTCTTC CSARRPSYNEQFF
NA TRBJ2-7 many TRBV21-1 TGTGCCAGCACCCTTCCCGGGGGGCAGGATTTAGCCAGCTCCTACGAGCAGTACTTC CASTLPGGQDLASSYEQYF
TRBD1 TRBJ1-1 many TRBV12-3/TRBV12-4 TGTGCCAGCAGTTTCGGAGACAGGGGCACTGAAGCTTTCTTT CASSFGDRGTEAFF
TRBD2 TRBJ2-5 few TRBV20-1 TGCAGTGCTGAAACCCTAGCGGGGGGGCGCCAAGAGACCCAGTACTTC CSAETLAGGRQETQYF
NA TRBJ1-2 medium-sized TRBV29-1 TGCAGCGCTTCAGTCACCGGTGGCTACACCTTC CSASVTGGYTF
NA TRBJ1-1 many TRBV9 TGTGCCAGCAGCGTCCGGGGAGTCGAGACTGAAGCTTTCTTT CASSVRGVETEAFF
NA TRBJ1-3 many TRBV2 TGTGCCAGCAGTGATGACCCGGGCGGTGGAAACACCATATATTTT CASSDDPGGGNTIYF
TRBD1 TRBJ2-7 NA TRBV6-1 TGTGCCAGCAGCTCCGGGACAGCCTCCTACGAGCAGTACTTC CASSSGTASYEQYF
TRBD2 TRBJ2-3 NA TRBV30 TGTGCCTGGAGTCCCACTAGCGGACTCACAGATACGCAGTATTTT CAWSPTSGLTDTQYF
NA TRBJ2-7 few TRBV6-2/TRBV6-3 TGTGCCAGCACTAACGGACTCCTTGAGCCCTACGAGCAGTACTTC CASTNGLLEPYEQYF
TRBD2 TRBJ2-1 many TRBV5-4 TGTGCCAGCCTAGGCCCCGGACTAGCGGGGTACAATGAGCAGTTCTTC CASLGPGLAGYNEQFF
NA TRBJ2-1 many TRBV11-2 TGTGCCAGCAGCTTAACGGGACAACTGTTCTTC CASSLTGQLFF